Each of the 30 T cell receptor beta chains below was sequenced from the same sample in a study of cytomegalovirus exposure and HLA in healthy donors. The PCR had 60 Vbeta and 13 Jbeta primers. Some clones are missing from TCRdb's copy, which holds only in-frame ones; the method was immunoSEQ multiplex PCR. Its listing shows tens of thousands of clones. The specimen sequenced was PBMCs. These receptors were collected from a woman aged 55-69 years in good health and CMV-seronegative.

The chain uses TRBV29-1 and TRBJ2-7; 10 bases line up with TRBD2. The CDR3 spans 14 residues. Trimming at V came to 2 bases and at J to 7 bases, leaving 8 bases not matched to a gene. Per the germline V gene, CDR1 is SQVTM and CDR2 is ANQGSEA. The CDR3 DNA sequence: TGCAGCGTTGAAACCCCTAGCGGGAGTGGGGAGCAGTACTTC. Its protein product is CSVETPSGSGEQYF.

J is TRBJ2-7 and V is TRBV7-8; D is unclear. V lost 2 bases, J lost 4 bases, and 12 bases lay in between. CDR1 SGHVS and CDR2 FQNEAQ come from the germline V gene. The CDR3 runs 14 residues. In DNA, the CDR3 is TGTGCCAGCAGCTTACAGTTCGGGTCGTACGAGCAGTACTTC. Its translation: CASSLQFGSYEQYF.

This chain's CDR3 is CASSKGGRFSYNEQFF. In nucleotides, the CDR3 is TGTGCCAGCAGCAAAGGCGGTAGATTCTCCTACAATGAGCAGTTCTTC. The chain is built from TRBV21-1 and TRBJ2-1; the listed D gene, TRBD2, was not tested against the DNA. TRBV21-1 is listed as a pseudogene. The CDR3 consists of 16 residues.

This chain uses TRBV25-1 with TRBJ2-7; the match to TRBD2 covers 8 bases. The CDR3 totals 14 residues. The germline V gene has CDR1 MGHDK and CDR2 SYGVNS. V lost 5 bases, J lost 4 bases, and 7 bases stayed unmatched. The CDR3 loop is CASSREGLGYEQYF. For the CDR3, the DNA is TGTGCCAGCAGTCGGGAGGGCCTAGGATACGAGCAGTACTTC.

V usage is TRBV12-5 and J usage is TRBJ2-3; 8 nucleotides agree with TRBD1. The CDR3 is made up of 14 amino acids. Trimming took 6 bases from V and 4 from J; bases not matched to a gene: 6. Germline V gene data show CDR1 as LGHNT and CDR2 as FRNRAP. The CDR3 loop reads CASGGTGSADTQYF. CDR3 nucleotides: TGTGCTAGTGGGGGGACAGGTAGTGCAGATACGCAGTATTTT.

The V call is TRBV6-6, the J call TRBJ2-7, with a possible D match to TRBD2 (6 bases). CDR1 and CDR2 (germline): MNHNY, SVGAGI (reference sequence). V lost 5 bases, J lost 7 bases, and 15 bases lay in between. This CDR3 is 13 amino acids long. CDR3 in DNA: TGTGCCAGCAGTCGCGGGGAGTACCAGGAGCAGTACTTC. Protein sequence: CASSRGEYQEQYF.

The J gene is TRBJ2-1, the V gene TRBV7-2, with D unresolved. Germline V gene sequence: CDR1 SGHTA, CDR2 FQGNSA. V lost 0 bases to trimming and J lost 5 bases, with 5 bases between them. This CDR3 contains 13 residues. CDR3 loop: CASSLAPHNEQFF. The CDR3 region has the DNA TGTGCCAGCAGCTTAGCCCCTCACAATGAGCAGTTCTTC.

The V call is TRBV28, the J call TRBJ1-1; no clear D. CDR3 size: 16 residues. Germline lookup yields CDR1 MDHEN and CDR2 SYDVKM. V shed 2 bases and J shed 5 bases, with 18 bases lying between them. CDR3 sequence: CASSLGLHELVTEAFF. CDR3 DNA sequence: TGTGCCAGCAGTTTAGGTCTCCATGAGCTGGTTACTGAAGCTTTCTTT.

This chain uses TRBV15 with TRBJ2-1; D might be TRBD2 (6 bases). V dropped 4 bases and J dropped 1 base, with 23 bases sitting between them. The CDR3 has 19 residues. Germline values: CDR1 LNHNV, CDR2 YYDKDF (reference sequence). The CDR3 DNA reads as TGTGCCACCAGCACTAAGGGACTGACCAACGCCCTGTCCTACAATGAGCAGTTCTTC. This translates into CATSTKGLTNALSYNEQFF.

CDR3 DNA: TGTGCCAGCAGGCTAAGACTTGATACGCAGTATTTT. Its protein product is CASRLRLDTQYF. The gene calls are TRBV2 and TRBJ2-3, with D uncertain. Trimming removed 6 bases at V and 6 bases at J, with 10 bases between. Germline V CDR1 and CDR2: SNHLY, FYNNEI. The CDR3 is 12 amino acids.

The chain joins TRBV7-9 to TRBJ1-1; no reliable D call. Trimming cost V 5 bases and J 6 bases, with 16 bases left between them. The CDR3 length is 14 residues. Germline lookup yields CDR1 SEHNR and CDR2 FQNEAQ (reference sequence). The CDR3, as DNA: TGTGCCAGCAGCCCACCCCGGGGAAACGCTGAAGCTTTCTTT. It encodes CASSPPRGNAEAFF.

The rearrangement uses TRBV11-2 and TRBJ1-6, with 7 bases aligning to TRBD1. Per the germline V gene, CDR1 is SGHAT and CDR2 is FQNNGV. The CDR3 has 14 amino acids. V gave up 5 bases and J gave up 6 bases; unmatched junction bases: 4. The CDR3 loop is CASSLGGSNSPLHF. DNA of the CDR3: TGTGCCAGCAGCCTAGGGGGCTCTAATTCACCCCTCCACTTT.

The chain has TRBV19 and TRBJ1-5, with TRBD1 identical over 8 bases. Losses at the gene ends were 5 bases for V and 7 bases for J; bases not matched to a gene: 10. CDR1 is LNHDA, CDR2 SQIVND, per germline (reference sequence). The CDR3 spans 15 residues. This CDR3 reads CASSAGQGLGQPQHF. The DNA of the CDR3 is TGTGCCAGTAGTGCCGGACAGGGTTTAGGACAGCCCCAGCATTTT.

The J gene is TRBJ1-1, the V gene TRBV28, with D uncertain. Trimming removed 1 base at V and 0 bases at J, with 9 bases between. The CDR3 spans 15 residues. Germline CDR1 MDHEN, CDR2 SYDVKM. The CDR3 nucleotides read TGTGCCAGCAGTTTATCAGGAATCCTGAACACTGAAGCTTTCTTT. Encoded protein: CASSLSGILNTEAFF.

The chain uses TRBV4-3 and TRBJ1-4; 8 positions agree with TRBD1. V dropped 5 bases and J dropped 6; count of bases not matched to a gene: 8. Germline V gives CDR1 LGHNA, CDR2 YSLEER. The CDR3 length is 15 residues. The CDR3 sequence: CASSSMTGVDEKLFF. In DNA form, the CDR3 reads TGCGCCAGCAGCTCAATGACAGGGGTAGATGAAAAACTGTTTTTT.

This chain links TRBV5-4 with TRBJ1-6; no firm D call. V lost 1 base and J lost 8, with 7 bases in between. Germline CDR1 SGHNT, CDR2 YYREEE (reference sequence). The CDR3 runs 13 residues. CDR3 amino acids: CASSLWEDSPLHF. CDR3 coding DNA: TGTGCCAGCAGCTTGTGGGAGGATTCACCCCTCCACTTT. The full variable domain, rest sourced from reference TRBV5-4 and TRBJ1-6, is ETGVTQSPTHLIKTRGQQVTLRCSSQSGHNTVSWYQQALGQGPQFIFQYYREEENGRGNFPPRFSGLQFPNYSSELNVNALELDDSALYLCASSLWEDSPLHFGNGTRLTVT.

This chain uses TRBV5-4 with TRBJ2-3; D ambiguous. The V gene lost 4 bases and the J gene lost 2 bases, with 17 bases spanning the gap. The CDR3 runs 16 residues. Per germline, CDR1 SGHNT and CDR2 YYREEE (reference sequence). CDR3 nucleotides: TGTGCCAGCAGCGCAACCCTAGACTCACTCACAGATACGCAGTATTTT. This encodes CASSATLDSLTDTQYF.

CDR3 bases: TGTGCCAGCTCATTCCCGGGACAGGGGAATGAAAAACTGTTTTTT. Amino acid sequence: CASSFPGQGNEKLFF. The V gene is TRBV18, the J gene TRBJ1-4; TRBD1 matches 10 bases. Germline V gives CDR1 KGHSH, CDR2 LQKENI. The CDR3 runs to 15 residues. The J segment lost 5 bases and the V segment lost 5 bases, leaving 5 bases of the junction unmatched.

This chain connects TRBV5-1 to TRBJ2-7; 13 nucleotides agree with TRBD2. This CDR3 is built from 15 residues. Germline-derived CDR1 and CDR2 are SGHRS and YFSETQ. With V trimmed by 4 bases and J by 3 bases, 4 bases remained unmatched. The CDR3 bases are TGCGCCAGCAGCCCCCGGACTAGCGGGAGCTACGAGCAGTACTTC. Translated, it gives CASSPRTSGSYEQYF.

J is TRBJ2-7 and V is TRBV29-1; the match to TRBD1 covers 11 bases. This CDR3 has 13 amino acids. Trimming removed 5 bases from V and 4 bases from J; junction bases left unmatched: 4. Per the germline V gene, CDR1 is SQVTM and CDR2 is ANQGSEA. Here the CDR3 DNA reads TGCAGCGTTCCGGGACAGGGGGGATACGAGCAGTACTTC. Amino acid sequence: CSVPGQGGYEQYF.

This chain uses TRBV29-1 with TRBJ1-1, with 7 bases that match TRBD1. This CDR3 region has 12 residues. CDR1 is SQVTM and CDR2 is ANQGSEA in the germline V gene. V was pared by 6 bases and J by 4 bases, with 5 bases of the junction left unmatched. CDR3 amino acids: CSVQGWSTEAFF. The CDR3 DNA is TGCAGCGTACAGGGGTGGAGCACTGAAGCTTTCTTT.

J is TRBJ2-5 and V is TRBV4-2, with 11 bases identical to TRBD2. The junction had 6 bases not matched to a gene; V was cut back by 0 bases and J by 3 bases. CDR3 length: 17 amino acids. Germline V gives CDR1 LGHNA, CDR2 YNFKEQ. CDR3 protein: CASSQEGSGRGEETQYF. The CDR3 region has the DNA TGTGCCAGCAGCCAAGAAGGTAGCGGGAGGGGGGAAGAGACCCAGTACTTC.

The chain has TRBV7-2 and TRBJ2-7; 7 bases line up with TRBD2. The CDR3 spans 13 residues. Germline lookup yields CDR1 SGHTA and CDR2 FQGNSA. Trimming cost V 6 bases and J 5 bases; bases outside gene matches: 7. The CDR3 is CASRTGTTNEQYF. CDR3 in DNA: TGTGCCAGCAGGACCGGGACTACCAACGAGCAGTACTTC.

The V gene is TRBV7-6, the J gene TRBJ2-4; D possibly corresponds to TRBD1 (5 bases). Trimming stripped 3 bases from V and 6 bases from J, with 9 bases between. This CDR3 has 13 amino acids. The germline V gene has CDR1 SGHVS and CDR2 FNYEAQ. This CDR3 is CASSLGQANIQYF. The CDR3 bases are TGTGCCAGCAGCTTGGGGCAAGCAAACATTCAGTACTTC.

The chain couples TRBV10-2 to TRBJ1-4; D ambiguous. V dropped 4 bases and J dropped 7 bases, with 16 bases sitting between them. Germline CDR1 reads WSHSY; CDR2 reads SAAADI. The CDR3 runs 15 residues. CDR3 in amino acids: CASSAAGGRSEKLFF. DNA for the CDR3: TGCGCCAGCAGTGCCGCCGGAGGTAGAAGTGAAAAACTGTTTTTT.

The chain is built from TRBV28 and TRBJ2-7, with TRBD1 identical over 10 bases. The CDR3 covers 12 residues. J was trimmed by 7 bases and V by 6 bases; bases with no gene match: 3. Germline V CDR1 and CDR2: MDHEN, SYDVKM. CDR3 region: CASRDRGWEQYF. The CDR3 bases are TGTGCCAGCAGGGACAGGGGGTGGGAGCAGTACTTC.

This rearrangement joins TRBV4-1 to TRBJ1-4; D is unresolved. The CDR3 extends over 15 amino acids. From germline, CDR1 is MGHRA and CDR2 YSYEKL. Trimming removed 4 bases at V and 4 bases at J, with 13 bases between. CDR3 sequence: CASSPQATLNEKLFF. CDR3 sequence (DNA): TGCGCCAGCAGCCCTCAGGCGACCCTTAATGAAAAACTGTTTTTT.

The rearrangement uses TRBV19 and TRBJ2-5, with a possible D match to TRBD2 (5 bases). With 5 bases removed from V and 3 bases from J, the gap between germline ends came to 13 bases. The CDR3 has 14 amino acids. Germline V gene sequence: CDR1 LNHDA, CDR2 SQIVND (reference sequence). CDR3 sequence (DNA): TGTGCCAGTAGTGCCGGACTGACGAAAGAGACCCAGTACTTC. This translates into CASSAGLTKETQYF. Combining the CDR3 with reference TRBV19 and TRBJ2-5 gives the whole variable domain DGGITQSPKYLFRKEGQNVTLSCEQNLNHDAMYWYRQDPGQGLRLIYYSQIVNDFQKGDIAEGYSVSREKKESFPLTVTSAQKNPTAFYLCASSAGLTKETQYFGPGTRLLVL.

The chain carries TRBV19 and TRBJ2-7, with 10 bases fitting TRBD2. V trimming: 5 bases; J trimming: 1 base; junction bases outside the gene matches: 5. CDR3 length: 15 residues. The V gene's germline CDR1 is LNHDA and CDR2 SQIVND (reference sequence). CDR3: CASSRTSGQSYEQYF. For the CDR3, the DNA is TGTGCCAGTAGTCGGACTAGCGGACAGTCCTACGAGCAGTACTTC.

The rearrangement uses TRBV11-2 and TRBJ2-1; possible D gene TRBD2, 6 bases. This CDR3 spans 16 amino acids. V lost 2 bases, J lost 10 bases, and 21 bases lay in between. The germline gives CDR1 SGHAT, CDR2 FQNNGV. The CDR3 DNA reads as TGTGCCAGCAGCTTACAAGCGGGTACCCCCGAAGGGGAGCAGTTCTTC. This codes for CASSLQAGTPEGEQFF.